This is a list of T cell receptor beta chains from one sample in a study of blood T cell repertoires in COVID-19. TCRdb's table, derived via immunoSEQ multiplex PCR, lists solely in-frame clones and lacks some. The table shows a few hundred thousand clones, with approximately 82% occurring only once. The sequenced sample was peripheral blood. These receptors were collected from a woman between 35 and 50 years old who had recovered from COVID-19. Both conserved end residues are trimmed from each CDR3. The D gene is left open where the match is weak. Only part of the rows carry a size: once, few, many, or a class if the clone is expanded.

-	TRBV27	TRBJ1-6	TRBD1	ASNPTGGNSPLH
-	TRBV5-1	TRBJ1-1	-	ASSSTGTISGDRDTEAF
-	TRBV12-3/TRBV12-4	TRBJ1-1	TRBD1	ASSLDREAF
-	TRBV3-1/TRBV3-2	TRBJ2-2	TRBD2	ASSQDPAGNTGELF
-	TRBV7-9	TRBJ1-2	-	ASSSPGFFNYGYT
-	TRBV5-4	TRBJ2-3	-	ASSIQGLSITDTQY
-	TRBV7-2	TRBJ2-7	-	ASSTDTTSSYEQY
-	TRBV6-6	TRBJ2-4	TRBD1	ASRTKPWDREHIQY
-	TRBV7-2	TRBJ1-2	TRBD1	ASSLEGGQIYGYT
-	TRBV14	TRBJ1-6	-	ASNARAGDSPLH
-	TRBV11-3	TRBJ1-2	-	ASSLGGDGGYT
few	TRBV5-1	TRBJ2-7	-	ASSFSSYVIPEQDEQY
-	TRBV7-2	TRBJ2-5	-	ASSKTSQETQY
-	TRBV28	TRBJ2-2	-	ASSPAGLDTGELF
-	TRBV7-6	TRBJ2-6	TRBD1	ASSPNQGAGANVLT
-	TRBV6-5	TRBJ1-2	-	ASSYGQGLYGYT
-	TRBV6-1	TRBJ2-3	TRBD2	ASNPLAGGGDTQY
-	TRBV7-2	TRBJ1-1	-	ASSARVGTEAF
-	TRBV28	TRBJ2-2	-	ASGGAGTGELF
-	TRBV24-1	TRBJ1-1	-	ATSVGQNTEAF
-	TRBV7-9	TRBJ2-7	-	ASSLLTSGYEQY
-	TRBV19	TRBJ2-7	-	ASSTLMRPTYEQY
-	TRBV23-1	TRBJ2-5	-	ASSQPRIVSKETQY
-	TRBV6-6	TRBJ2-3	-	ASSYSRGAADTQY
-	TRBV5-1	TRBJ1-6	-	ASKKSPGANNSPLH
-	TRBV9	TRBJ1-5	-	ASSPYGEQPQH
-	TRBV5-1	TRBJ2-1	TRBD1	ASSLRGQGNNEQF
-	TRBV2	TRBJ2-7	-	ASLATAPIYEQY
-	TRBV12-3/TRBV12-4	TRBJ2-2	-	ASSLNRVGELF
-	TRBV4-3	TRBJ1-2	-	ASSQVALTGDGYT
-	TRBV19	TRBJ2-5	TRBD2	ASSTGLAGVQETQY
-	TRBV7-9	TRBJ2-4	-	ASSLDALAKNIQY
-	TRBV14	TRBJ1-2	-	ASSLFEARGYT
-	TRBV20-1	TRBJ2-1	-	SAEAEQF
-	TRBV18	TRBJ2-7	TRBD2	ASSPTGLPYEQY
-	TRBV11-3	TRBJ2-7	-	ASSPRESLDEQY
-	TRBV18	TRBJ1-6	TRBD1	ASSPGQANSPLH
-	TRBV10-2	TRBJ2-1	-	ASSESGTSLDEQF
-	TRBV6-6	TRBJ1-2	TRBD1	ASSHQAPTGGEFYGYT
once	TRBV7-2	TRBJ2-4	TRBD1	ASSPEGTGTYKNIQY
-	TRBV28	TRBJ2-4	TRBD1	ASSLTGGSKNIQY
-	TRBV13	TRBJ2-3	-	ASSPRTDTDTQY
-	TRBV10-2	TRBJ2-6	-	ASSQTGANVLT
-	TRBV2	TRBJ2-2	-	AIRRAPGTGELF
-	TRBV19	TRBJ2-1	-	ASSDASVYNEQF
-	TRBV5-4	TRBJ1-2	-	ASSLNRGYT
-	TRBV5-4	TRBJ2-5	-	ASSSRTEETQY
once	TRBV18	TRBJ2-1	-	ASSPPGFSEQF
-	TRBV9	TRBJ1-1	-	ASSAGNTEAF
-	TRBV19	TRBJ2-5	TRBD2	ASSIDVTSGGQETQY
-	TRBV5-1	TRBJ2-5	-	ASSRQQETQY
-	TRBV7-2	TRBJ1-2	TRBD1	ASSIGQGAYYGYT
-	TRBV11-3	TRBJ1-1	-	ASSITGNTEAF